Listed here are 29 T cell receptor beta chains from one sample, sequenced in a study of response to subunit inactivated influenza vaccine. A single record per CDR3 protein comes from TCRdb applying MiXCR to the RT-PCR reads. The sample contains hundreds of thousands of distinct CDR3 sequences, about 15% of which appear only once. This material consisted of PBMCs from blood, taken around 14 days before vaccination. The receptors derive from a man aged 45-65 years who received an inactivated influenza vaccine.

This clonotype showed up just a few times. The chain has TRBV24-1 and TRBJ2-1; TRBD1 or TRBD2 may be the D gene (6 bases each). With 5 bases removed from V and 4 bases from J, the gap between germline ends came to 11 bases. The CDR3 is 14 residues long. The V gene's germline CDR1 is KGHDR and CDR2 SFDVKD. CDR3 bases: TGTGCCACCAGTGGCGGGACACTTTACAATGAGCAGTTCTTC. This codes for CATSGGTLYNEQFF.

This clonotype was counted ten times or more. The genes are TRBV6-2 or TRBV6-3 and TRBJ2-1; 10 positions agree with TRBD1. Germline values: CDR1 MNHEY, CDR2 SVGEGT. J was trimmed by 2 bases and V by 3 bases; bases with no gene match: 1. The length of the CDR3 is 15 residues. The CDR3 is CASSYGQGAYNEQFF. As DNA, the CDR3 is TGTGCCAGCAGTTATGGACAGGGGGCCTACAATGAGCAGTTCTTC.

The chain recombines TRBV3-1 with TRBJ1-1, with D uncertain. Trimming pared 2 bases from V and 1 base from J, leaving 5 bases between. Looked up from germline, CDR1 is LGHDT and CDR2 is YNNKEL (reference sequence). This CDR3 is 13 amino acids long. In nucleotides, the CDR3 is TGTGCCAGCAGCCAATGGGAGAACACTGAAGCTTTCTTT. Translated, it gives CASSQWENTEAFF. Combining the CDR3 with reference TRBV3-1 and TRBJ1-1 gives the whole variable domain DTAVSQTPKYLVTQMGNDKSIKCEQNLGHDTMYWYKQDSKKFLKIMFSYNNKELIINETVPNRFSPKSPDKAHLNLHINSLELGDSAVYFCASSQWENTEAFFGQGTRLTVV.

This clonotype was seen a few times. The rearrangement links TRBV27 to TRBJ2-7; 9 bases match TRBD2. Germline CDR1 MNHEY, CDR2 SMNVEV (reference sequence). The CDR3 is 17 residues long. Trimming at V came to 2 bases and at J to 7 bases, leaving 15 bases not matched to a gene. CDR3 DNA sequence: TGTGCCAGCAGTTTAACCCAGCGGGAGGCCGTTTGGGGGGAGCAGTACTTC. Protein product: CASSLTQREAVWGEQYF.

Many counts were recorded for this clonotype. The chain couples TRBV4-2 to TRBJ2-1; TRBD2 is a possible D gene (5 bases). V lost 3 bases to trimming and J lost 5 bases, with 14 bases between them. The CDR3 extends over 15 amino acids. The germline gives CDR1 LGHNA, CDR2 YNFKEQ. The DNA of the CDR3 is TGTGCCAGCAGCCACCCCGGGGAAATGAACAATGAGCAGTTCTTC. Translated: CASSHPGEMNNEQFF.

V is TRBV28 and J is TRBJ1-4; possibly TRBD1 for D (5 bases). Per the germline V gene, CDR1 is MDHEN and CDR2 is SYDVKM. This CDR3 is 15 amino acids long. V was clipped by 8 bases and J by 7 bases, with 20 bases between them. Here the CDR3 reads CASRSLGAGGEKLFF. The CDR3, as DNA: TGTGCCAGCCGGAGTTTAGGGGCAGGTGGTGAAAAACTGTTTTTT.

Only a few counts were recorded for this clonotype. The chain recombines TRBV20-1 with TRBJ2-1, with D perhaps TRBD2 (5 bases). The CDR3 runs to 15 residues. The germline gives CDR1 DFQATT, CDR2 SNEGSKA (reference sequence). Trimming cost V 1 base and J 4 bases, with 14 bases left between them. CDR3 sequence: CSARGRRAHYNEQFF. The CDR3 DNA is TGCAGTGCTAGAGGGCGGCGGGCCCATTACAATGAGCAGTTCTTC.

The sample holds a few counts of this clonotype. V is TRBV5-1 and J is TRBJ2-1; D tentatively reads TRBD1 or TRBD2 (6 bases each). With 2 bases removed from V and 5 bases from J, the gap between germline ends came to 14 bases. The CDR3 runs to 15 residues. CDR1 is SGHRS, CDR2 YFSETQ, per germline. The CDR3 nucleotides read TGCGCCAGCAGCTTACGAGGGGGGTGGAACAATGAGCAGTTCTTC. Its translation is CASSLRGGWNNEQFF.

The chain combines TRBV12-3 or TRBV12-4 with TRBJ1-2, with 8 bases that match TRBD1. Trimming took 4 bases from V and 8 from J; bases not matched to a gene: 9. The CDR3 runs 14 residues. The CDR3 coding sequence is TGTGCCAGCAGTTCGACAGGGGCCAGAAAGGGCTACACCTTC. Translation gives CASSSTGARKGYTF.

The chain is built from TRBV27 and TRBJ2-1, with D maybe TRBD2 (5 bases). Germline CDR1 reads MNHEY; CDR2 reads SMNVEV (reference sequence). V was trimmed by 7 bases and J by 6 bases, leaving 19 bases between them. CDR3 size: 15 residues. The CDR3 loop reads CASKLSAGAGNEQFF. Written as DNA, the CDR3 is TGTGCCAGCAAGCTTTCGGCGGGCGCGGGCAATGAGCAGTTCTTC.

This clonotype was found a few times. The chain has TRBV3-1 and TRBJ2-1; 14 bases are a match to TRBD2. J gave up 6 bases and V 4 bases, and 5 bases lay outside the gene matches. This CDR3 is 16 amino acids long. Per germline, CDR1 LGHDT and CDR2 YNNKEL (reference sequence). The CDR3: CASSLLGLAGGNEQFF. The DNA for the CDR3 is TGTGCCAGCAGCCTCCTAGGACTAGCGGGGGGCAATGAGCAGTTCTTC.

J is TRBJ1-1 and V is TRBV24-1, with D possibly TRBD1 on 5 matching bases. This CDR3 contains 13 residues. Trimming took off 4 bases at V and 5 bases at J, with 10 bases between the two ends. Germline V CDR1 and CDR2: KGHDR, SFDVKD. The CDR3 sequence: CATSERPGTEAFF. The CDR3 nucleotides are TGTGCCACCAGTGAGCGCCCAGGGACTGAAGCTTTCTTT.

A note on this clonotype: Mismatch with germline at one junction end may stem from a read error. The V and J genes are TRBV3-1 and TRBJ2-5; the D gene is possibly TRBD2 (6 bases). Germline CDR1 reads LGHDT; CDR2 reads YNNKEL (reference sequence). The CDR3 consists of 13 residues. The CDR3, as DNA: TGTGCCAGCAGCCCGAAGATGAGGAGGGAATTTATCTTC. Residues: CASSPKMRREFIF.

This clonotype was counted many times. J is TRBJ2-2 and V is TRBV6-2 or TRBV6-3, with 9 bases lining up with TRBD2. Trimming cost V 4 bases and J 7 bases; bases outside gene matches: 4. Germline V lookup: CDR1 MNHEY, CDR2 SVGEGT. The CDR3 has 14 residues. The CDR3 nucleotides are TGTGCCAGCAGTTTAGCGGGAGTGATCGGGGAGCTGTTTTTT. Its protein is CASSLAGVIGELFF.

The rearrangement uses TRBV20-1 and TRBJ1-2; D is perhaps TRBD1 (6 bases). The V gene's germline CDR1 is DFQATT and CDR2 SNEGSKA (reference sequence). The CDR3 extends over 14 amino acids. With 3 bases removed from V and 3 bases from J, the gap between germline ends came to 14 bases. CDR3: CSASLNAGDYGYTF. The DNA of the CDR3 is TGCAGTGCTAGCCTTAATGCAGGGGACTATGGCTACACCTTC.

Ten or more counts support this clonotype. The chain employs TRBV18 and TRBJ2-2; no reliable D call. This CDR3 spans 14 amino acids. Germline CDR1 KGHSH, CDR2 LQKENI. The V gene lost 2 bases and the J gene lost 0 bases, with 4 bases spanning the gap. The CDR3 region has the DNA TGTGCCAGCTCACCAAAAGCGAACACCGGGGAGCTGTTTTTT. Amino acids: CASSPKANTGELFF. The full variable domain, rest sourced from reference TRBV18 and TRBJ2-2, is NAGVMQNPRHLVRRRGQEARLRCSPMKGHSHVYWYRQLPEEGLKFMVYLQKENIIDESGMPKERFSAEFPKEGPSILRIQQVVRGDSAAYFCASSPKANTGELFFGEGSRLTVL.

This clonotype was seen a handful of times. The chain joins TRBV20-1 to TRBJ2-1, with 11 bases lining up with TRBD2. Germline lookup yields CDR1 DFQATT and CDR2 SNEGSKA (reference sequence). CDR3 length: 15 residues. V lost 6 bases to trimming and J lost 3 bases; unmatched junction nucleotides: 7. CDR3 nucleotide sequence: TGCAGTGCCCCCGGGACTAGCGGTCTCTACAATGAGCAGTTCTTC. It encodes CSAPGTSGLYNEQFF.

The chain recombines TRBV7-2 with TRBJ2-3, with unresolved D. Trimming left V 5 bases short and J 0 bases short, with 18 bases between. The CDR3 totals 17 residues. Per the germline V gene, CDR1 is SGHTA and CDR2 is FQGNSA. The CDR3 sequence: CASSPPLRRPSTDTQYF. In DNA form, the CDR3 reads TGTGCCAGCAGCCCTCCCTTAAGACGGCCAAGCACAGATACGCAGTATTTT.

A few counts support this clonotype. The chain has TRBV3-1 and TRBJ2-3, with D unclear. Germline CDR1 and CDR2: LGHDT and YNNKEL (reference sequence). With 4 bases removed from V and 4 bases from J, the gap between germline ends came to 15 bases. The CDR3 is 15 amino acids. CDR3 nucleotides: TGTGCCAGCAGCCCCCACCCCATACCGTCAGATACGCAGTATTTT. It yields the protein CASSPHPIPSDTQYF.

Only a few counts were recorded for this clonotype. The rearrangement uses TRBV9 and TRBJ1-1; D uncertain. CDR1 is SGDLS and CDR2 is YYNGEE in the germline V gene. The CDR3 is 14 residues long. Deletions cut 4 bases from V and 1 base from J, with 11 bases between. The DNA for the CDR3 is TGTGCCAGCAGCCCAACAGACGGGAACACTGAAGCTTTCTTT. This sequence encodes CASSPTDGNTEAFF.

This sequence joins TRBV3-1 and TRBJ2-7; no clear D. CDR1 LGHDT and CDR2 YNNKEL come from the germline V gene (reference sequence). The CDR3 totals 15 residues. V was cut by 0 bases and J by 0 bases, with 9 bases left in between. CDR3 amino acids: CASSQDSSLSYEQYF. CDR3 bases: TGTGCCAGCAGCCAAGACAGCTCCCTCTCCTACGAGCAGTACTTC.

This clonotype showed up just a few times. The chain couples TRBV11-2 to TRBJ2-2; D may correspond to TRBD1 or TRBD2 (5 bases each). Germline lookup yields CDR1 SGHAT and CDR2 FQNNGV. Trimming left V 0 bases short and J 0 bases short, with 14 bases between. CDR3 size: 18 residues. The CDR3 sequence is CASSLDAGTSANTGELFF. CDR3 nucleotides: TGTGCCAGCAGCTTAGATGCCGGGACCAGCGCGAACACCGGGGAGCTGTTTTTT.

The V call is TRBV18, the J call TRBJ2-3; maybe TRBD1 (6 bases). The CDR3 is made up of 16 amino acids. Germline V gene lookup returns CDR1 KGHSH and CDR2 LQKENI. Between the trimmed V and J ends, which lost 2 bases and 5 bases, there was a span of 17 bases. DNA for the CDR3: TGTGCCAGCTCACCAGGTGGCAGGGGAACCCAAGATACGCAGTATTTT. Translation gives CASSPGGRGTQDTQYF.

This rearrangement joins TRBV21-1 to TRBJ2-1; the tabulated D call, TRBD2, remains unverified against the DNA. TRBV21-1 is given as a pseudogene. The CDR3 loop spans 12 amino acids. CDR3 residues: CASSKDCDEQFF. CDR3 bases: TGTGCCAGCAGCAAGGACTGTGATGAGCAGTTCTTC.

A few counts support this clonotype. CDR3 in amino acids: CASSFFPRASPAKNIQYF. The CDR3 coding sequence is TGTGCCAGCAGTTTTTTTCCGCGGGCCTCCCCGGCCAAAAACATTCAGTACTTC. The gene calls are TRBV28 and TRBJ2-4, with D possibly matching TRBD2 (5 bases). The CDR3 contains 18 residues. Germline values: CDR1 MDHEN, CDR2 SYDVKM. Between the trimmed V and J ends, which lost 3 bases and 1 base, there was a span of 19 bases.

This clonotype showed up many times. V gene TRBV29-1 combines with J gene TRBJ2-1, with D maybe TRBD2 (5 bases). Germline V CDR1 and CDR2: SQVTM, ANQGSEA. The CDR3 sequence is 16 residues long. V shed 3 bases and J shed 0 bases, with 15 bases lying between them. Here the CDR3 reads CSVETIRGSSYNEQFF. CDR3 DNA: TGCAGCGTTGAGACTATACGGGGAAGCTCCTACAATGAGCAGTTCTTC.

The chain joins TRBV11-2 to TRBJ2-1; unclear D gene. The CDR3 extends over 17 amino acids. Per germline, CDR1 SGHAT and CDR2 FQNNGV. Deletions cut 1 base from V and 0 bases from J, with 13 bases between. The CDR3 DNA sequence: TGTGCCAGCAGCTTAGCCCCGGAGCGTGCCTCCTACAATGAGCAGTTCTTC. It specifies CASSLAPERASYNEQFF. Full variable domain (outside the CDR3, taken from reference TRBV11-2 and TRBJ2-1): EAGVAQSPRYKIIEKRQSVAFWCNPISGHATLYWYQQILGQGPKLLIQFQNNGVVDDSQLPKDRFSAERLKGVDSTLKIQPAKLEDSAVYLCASSLAPERASYNEQFFGPGTRLTVL.

The chain has TRBV9 and TRBJ1-1, with D unclear. The germline CDR1 and CDR2 sequences are SGDLS and YYNGEE. This CDR3 region has 13 residues. Trimming removed 6 bases from V and 6 bases from J, with 15 bases in between. The CDR3 sequence is CASTRSGYPEAFF. The CDR3 DNA is TGTGCCAGCACCCGCTCGGGATACCCTGAAGCTTTCTTT.

This clonotype appeared a few times. V usage is TRBV7-8 and J usage is TRBJ2-2; a possible D gene is TRBD2 (5 bases). The CDR3 is made up of 18 amino acids. The V end lost 5 bases, the J end lost 0 bases, and 19 bases lay between the germline ends. CDR1 is SGHVS and CDR2 is FQNEAQ in the germline V gene. In nucleotides, the CDR3 is TGTGCCAGCAGCGGGAGTAGGACGTGGCTTTCGAACACCGGGGAGCTGTTTTTT. Translated, it gives CASSGSRTWLSNTGELFF.